This T cell receptor beta chain was observed in a study of CD8 T cells in ankylosing spondylitis. Points from the study as a whole: A TCR beta motif of 8 or 9 highly homologous variants appeared characteristic of ankylosing spondylitis blood. Matched synovial fluid from ankylosing spondylitis patients was reported to be enriched for disease-linked clones.

Many counts were recorded for this clonotype. Its antigen is not identified. Quantitative molecular-barcoded 5'-RACE generated the TCR beta libraries. TCRdb analysed the 5' RACE reads with MiXCR anew, one entry per CDR3 protein. The sample lists about 510,000 distinct CDR3 sequences; over 4% were seen once. The V end lost 4 bases, the J end lost 1 base, and 13 bases lay between the germline ends. This CDR3 contains 15 residues. Germline V gene sequence: CDR1 LGHNA, CDR2 YSLEER. The TCR comes from a male donor with ankylosing spondylitis. The sequencing input was blood, either unsorted or a sorted T cell fraction (not recorded which). This rearrangement joins TRBV4-3 to TRBJ1-1; tentative D call: TRBD1 (5 bases). CDR3 protein: CASSRRGTRNTEAFF. In DNA form, the CDR3 reads TGCGCCAGCAGCCGAAGGGGAACCCGGAACACTGAAGCTTTCTTT.